These T cell receptor beta chains were read from a single sample in a study of T cells in localized non-small cell lung cancer. The repertoire was sequenced with immunoSEQ multiplex PCR; TCRdb's copy has only in-frame clones and lacks some. The sample has about 31,000 clones; approximately 94% are singletons. This specimen was peripheral blood, taken before any cancer treatment. These receptors all stem from a woman aged 40 to 75 with stage I lung adenocarcinoma. Both conserved end residues are part of each CDR3. D genes are given only for firm matches. Size tells how often a clone was seen (once, few, many) or the class of an expanded clone, and some rows leave it out.

CASSLVSGSYEQYF	TGTGCCAGCAGCTTAGTTTCTGGGTCCTACGAGCAGTACTTC	-	TRBJ2-7	-	TRBV11-3
CASSQALPRGGELFF	TGCGCCAGCAGCCAAGCGCTACCAAGGGGCGGGGAGCTGTTTTTT	-	TRBJ2-2	-	TRBV4-1
CASRGGAVNNEQFF	TGTGCCAGTAGGGGGGGAGCGGTAAACAATGAGCAGTTCTTC	-	TRBJ2-1	-	TRBV19
CASSISGRAAGEQYF	TGTGCCAGCAGCATTAGCGGGAGGGCCGCTGGCGAGCAGTACTTC	TRBD2	TRBJ2-7	-	TRBV7-3
CASSQDLRDRVSTGNTIYF	TGCGCCAGCAGCCAAGATCTCAGGGACAGGGTTTCTACTGGAAACACCATATATTTT	TRBD1	TRBJ1-3	-	TRBV4-3
CASSLTGGGKAFF	TGTGCCAGCAGCTTGACAGGGGGCGGAAAAGCTTTCTTT	TRBD1	TRBJ1-1	-	TRBV5-4
CASSLHATGEKLFF	TGTGCCAGCAGCCTACATGCGACAGGAGAAAAACTGTTTTTT	-	TRBJ1-4	-	TRBV5-4
CASSLVGGEAFF	TGTGCCAGCAGCTTGGTGGGGGGTGAAGCTTTCTTT	-	TRBJ1-1	-	TRBV11-2
CASSKQGSNTEAFF	TGTGCCAGCAGCAAACAGGGTAGCAACACTGAAGCTTTCTTT	-	TRBJ1-1	-	TRBV21-1
CASSDDRTPQYF	TGCGCCAGCAGCGACGACAGGACGCCCCAGTACTTC	-	TRBJ2-5	-	TRBV5-1
CASGGGGRYEQYF	TGTGCCAGCGGGGGGGGAGGGAGGTACGAGCAGTACTTC	TRBD2	TRBJ2-7	-	TRBV7-2
CASSPGGNYGYTF	TGTGCCAGCAGCCCCGGGGGGAACTATGGCTACACCTTC	-	TRBJ1-2	once	TRBV13
CASSTGQKLNTEAFF	TGCGCCAGCAGCACCGGACAGAAACTGAACACTGAAGCTTTCTTT	-	TRBJ1-1	-	TRBV5-1
CASSLAHRGLNYGYTF	TGTGCCAGCAGCTTAGCGCACAGGGGGCTGAACTATGGCTACACCTTC	TRBD1	TRBJ1-2	-	TRBV13
CASSWGVTDQETQYF	TGCGCCAGCAGCTGGGGGGTGACAGACCAAGAGACCCAGTACTTC	-	TRBJ2-5	-	TRBV5-1
CASSQDKGALLKAFF	TGCGCCAGCAGCCAAGATAAGGGGGCCCTACTAAAAGCTTTCTTT	TRBD1	TRBJ1-1	-	TRBV4-3
CASSQSFLTSGRGSEQFF	TGCGCCAGCAGCCAATCTTTCCTAACTAGCGGGAGAGGTAGTGAGCAGTTCTTC	TRBD2	TRBJ2-1	-	TRBV4-1
CASSHLDSLTGELFF	TGTGCCAGCAGCCACCTAGACTCATTAACCGGGGAGCTGTTTTTT	-	TRBJ2-2	-	TRBV14
CASSYTDPNTEAFF	TGTGCCAGCAGTTACACGGACCCGAACACTGAAGCTTTCTTT	-	TRBJ1-1	-	TRBV6-5
CATMRTSYNEQFF	TGTGCCACCATGAGAACTTCCTACAATGAGCAGTTCTTC	-	TRBJ2-1	-	TRBV15
CASSRVQGNYGYTF	TGCGCCAGCAGCCGAGTACAAGGAAACTATGGCTACACCTTC	-	TRBJ1-2	-	TRBV4-3
CASSPPQTDTQYF	TGTGCCAGCTCACCACCCCAGACAGATACGCAGTATTTT	-	TRBJ2-3	-	TRBV18
CASSLDGGGAYNEQFF	TGTGCCAGCAGCTTAGACGGGGGTGGGGCCTACAATGAGCAGTTCTTC	-	TRBJ2-1	-	TRBV7-2
CASSKGASPSYNEQFF	TGCGCCAGCAGCAAAGGGGCGAGCCCCTCCTACAATGAGCAGTTCTTC	-	TRBJ2-1	-	TRBV4-3
CASTWTLRDTQYF	TGTGCCAGCACCTGGACCCTCCGAGATACGCAGTATTTT	-	TRBJ2-3	-	TRBV6-1
CASSLWTGGSKNEQFF	TGTGCCAGCAGCCTGTGGACAGGGGGCTCTAAGAATGAGCAGTTCTTC	TRBD1	TRBJ2-1	-	TRBV14
CASSFRPGLSSTDTQYF	TGTGCCAGCAGTTTTAGGCCCGGACTCTCTAGCACAGATACGCAGTATTTT	-	TRBJ2-3	-	TRBV27
CASNPGREYQPQHF	TGTGCCAGCAACCCAGGACGGGAATATCAGCCCCAGCATTTT	-	TRBJ1-5	-	TRBV2
CASSFTSGPYNEQFF	TGTGCCAGCAGCTTTACTAGCGGCCCTTACAATGAGCAGTTCTTC	TRBD2	TRBJ2-1	-	TRBV7-6
CASSFGQYRFFEQYF	TGTGCCAGCAGCTTTGGTCAGTATAGATTTTTCGAGCAGTACTTC	-	TRBJ2-7	-	TRBV5-5
CASSVGTGYDEQYF	TGTGCCAGCAGCGTTGGGACAGGTTATGACGAGCAGTACTTC	TRBD1	TRBJ2-7	-	TRBV9
CASSVEREFSYEQYF	TGCGCCAGCAGCGTTGAGCGGGAGTTCTCCTACGAGCAGTACTTC	TRBD2	TRBJ2-7	-	TRBV5-1
CASSLRSGIQETQYF	TGTGCCAGCAGCTTGAGATCCGGGATTCAGGAGACCCAGTACTTC	-	TRBJ2-5	-	TRBV5-6
CASTATGEAFF	TGTGCCAGCACCGCGACAGGGGAAGCTTTCTTT	TRBD1	TRBJ1-1	-	TRBV6-5
CSGVTVSYGYTF	TGCAGCGGAGTGACAGTTAGCTATGGCTACACCTTC	-	TRBJ1-2	-	TRBV29-1
CASSMSGRGNEQFF	TGTGCCAGTAGTATGAGCGGGAGGGGCAATGAGCAGTTCTTC	TRBD2	TRBJ2-1	-	TRBV19
CASSPGQGPSGYTF	TGCGCCAGCAGCCCCGGACAGGGGCCCTCTGGCTACACCTTC	TRBD1	TRBJ1-2	-	TRBV5-1
CASSNAGRFGNQPQHF	TGTGCCAGTAGTAATGCAGGGCGATTCGGCAATCAGCCCCAGCATTTT	-	TRBJ1-5	-	TRBV19
CASSEGTVSLPLNYGYTF	TGCGCCAGCAGCGAAGGGACAGTCTCATTACCCCTCAACTATGGCTACACCTTC	TRBD1	TRBJ1-2	-	TRBV4-3
CASSIPGQGAIGELFF	TGTGCCAGCAGCATCCCGGGACAGGGGGCCATCGGGGAGCTGTTTTTT	TRBD1	TRBJ2-2	-	TRBV5-4
CASSVGAGPGAEAFF	TGTGCCAGCAGCGTAGGGGCAGGGCCGGGTGCTGAAGCTTTCTTT	-	TRBJ1-1	-	TRBV9
CASSYPQATQYF	TGTGCCAGCTCGTACCCACAGGCCACGCAGTATTTT	-	TRBJ2-3	-	TRBV18
CASSLTVNTEAFF	TGTGCCAGCAGTCTCACTGTGAACACTGAAGCTTTCTTT	-	TRBJ1-1	-	TRBV2
CASSVLPATEAFF	TGTGCCAGCAGTGTCCTACCGGCCACTGAAGCTTTCTTT	-	TRBJ1-1	-	TRBV27
CASSLFSRRVGVYNEQFF	TGTGCCAGCAGTTTATTTTCTAGACGAGTCGGGGTATACAATGAGCAGTTCTTC	-	TRBJ2-1	-	TRBV27
CAISESSGRMNTEAFF	TGTGCCATCAGTGAGTCGAGTGGCAGAATGAACACTGAAGCTTTCTTT	-	TRBJ1-1	-	TRBV10-3
CASRQGQGGTGELFF	TGTGCCAGCAGGCAGGGACAGGGGGGCACCGGGGAGCTGTTTTTT	TRBD1	TRBJ2-2	-	TRBV7-2
CASREDRGVERYNEQFF	TGTGCCAGCAGAGAAGACAGGGGGGTAGAGCGCTACAATGAGCAGTTCTTC	TRBD1	TRBJ2-1	-	TRBV6-1
CASRQATNEKLFF	TGTGCCAGCAGACAGGCAACTAATGAAAAACTGTTTTTT	-	TRBJ1-4	-	TRBV2
CASSQVAGGYNEQFF	TGTGCCAGCAGCCAAGTGGCGGGAGGGTACAATGAGCAGTTCTTC	TRBD2	TRBJ2-1	-	TRBV4-2
CASSYYGTGSYEQYF	TGTGCCAGCAGTTACTACGGGACAGGATCCTACGAGCAGTACTTC	TRBD1	TRBJ2-7	-	TRBV6-5
CASRSPGRFYEQYF	TGTGCCAGTCGCTCTCCCGGACGGTTCTACGAGCAGTACTTC	-	TRBJ2-7	-	TRBV6-6
CASDDRGRTEAFF	TGTGCCAGTGACGATCGGGGTAGGACTGAAGCTTTCTTT	-	TRBJ1-1	-	TRBV19
CASSAPLASEQFF	TGTGCCAGCAGTGCACCCCTAGCGAGTGAGCAGTTCTTC	-	TRBJ2-1	-	TRBV25-1
CASSLAQFQETQYF	TGTGCCAGCAGTTTAGCACAGTTCCAAGAGACCCAGTACTTC	-	TRBJ2-5	-	TRBV28
CASSFSGTGINTIYF	TGCGCCAGCAGCTTCTCCGGGACAGGGATAAACACCATATATTTT	TRBD1	TRBJ1-3	-	TRBV5-1
CASSWQGALRNEQFF	TGTGCCAGCAGCTGGCAGGGGGCTCTTCGGAATGAGCAGTTCTTC	TRBD1	TRBJ2-1	-	TRBV7-2
CASSGPMWVATEAFF	TGTGCCAGCAGCGGACCGATGTGGGTTGCCACTGAAGCTTTCTTT	-	TRBJ1-1	-	TRBV25-1